Following are 2 T cell receptor beta chains from one sample sequenced in a study of shared clonotypes between healthy human individuals. Using immunoSEQ multiplex PCR, the repertoire was profiled, and TCRdb retains in-frame clones only, with some absent. The table includes hundreds of thousands of clones, under 80% detected once. Sequencing was carried out using memory CD4+ T cells sorted from blood. Subset given: CD45RA-negative fraction. The receptors were sampled from a woman in her 30s in good health.

This chain connects TRBV6-6 to TRBJ2-2; 11 positions agree with TRBD2. Trimming at V came to 7 bases and at J to 7 bases, leaving 11 bases not matched to a gene. Germline V lookup: CDR1 MNHNY, CDR2 SVGAGI (reference sequence). The CDR3 extends over 16 amino acids. The CDR3 reads CASTKALAGGGGELFF. CDR3 coding DNA: TGTGCCAGCACCAAAGCCCTAGCGGGAGGCGGCGGGGAGCTGTTTTTT.

The chain carries TRBV6-5 and TRBJ2-2; D call uncertain. The CDR3 consists of 15 residues. CDR1 is MNHEY and CDR2 is SVGAGI in the germline V gene. Deletions cut 0 bases from V and 5 bases from J, with 10 bases between. CDR3 sequence: CASSYSRPQTGELFF. In DNA form, the CDR3 reads TGTGCCAGCAGTTACTCGCGTCCACAGACCGGGGAGCTGTTTTTT.